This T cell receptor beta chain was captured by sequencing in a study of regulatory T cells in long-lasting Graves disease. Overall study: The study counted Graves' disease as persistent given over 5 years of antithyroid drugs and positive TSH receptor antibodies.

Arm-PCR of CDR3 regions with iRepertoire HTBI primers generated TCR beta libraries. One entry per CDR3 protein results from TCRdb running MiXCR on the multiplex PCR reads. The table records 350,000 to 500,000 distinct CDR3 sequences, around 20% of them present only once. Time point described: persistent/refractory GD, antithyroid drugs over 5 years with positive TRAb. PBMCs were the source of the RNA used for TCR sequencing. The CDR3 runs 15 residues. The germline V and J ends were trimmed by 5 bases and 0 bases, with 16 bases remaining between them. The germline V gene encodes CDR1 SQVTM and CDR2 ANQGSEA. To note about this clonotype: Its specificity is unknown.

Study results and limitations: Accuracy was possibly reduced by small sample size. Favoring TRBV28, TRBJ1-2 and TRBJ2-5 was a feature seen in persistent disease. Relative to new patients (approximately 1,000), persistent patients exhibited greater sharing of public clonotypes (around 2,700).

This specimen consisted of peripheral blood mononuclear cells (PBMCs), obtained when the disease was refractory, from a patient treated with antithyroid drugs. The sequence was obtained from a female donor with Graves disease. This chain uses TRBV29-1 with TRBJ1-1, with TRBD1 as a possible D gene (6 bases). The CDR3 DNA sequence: TGCAGCGTTACAGGGACCGAAGGTATGAACACTGAAGCTTTCTTT. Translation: CSVTGTEGMNTEAFF.